The next 5 T cell receptor beta chains were all read from a single sample in a study of CD8+ T cells in alopecia areata. As the sequencing template, cDNA was produced by extracting RNA and reverse transcribing it. Using immunoSEQ multiplex PCR, the repertoire was profiled, and TCRdb retains in-frame clones only, with some absent. The table records tens of thousands of clones, approximately 28% of them present only once. The treatment: oral pan-JAK inhibitor, 5-10 mg twice daily. The sequenced sample was CD8+ T cells sorted from blood, obtained at week 4, from a patient treated with tofacitinib. These receptors were obtained from a human donor with alopecia areata.

This chain connects TRBV7-9 to TRBJ2-1, with D possibly TRBD2 on 6 matching bases. The CDR3 extends over 14 amino acids. The V gene's germline CDR1 is SEHNR and CDR2 FQNEAQ (reference sequence). Trimming took off 4 bases at V and 5 bases at J, with 12 bases between the two ends. As DNA, the CDR3 is TGTGCCAGCAGCTCCACGTGGGGGGACAATGAGCAGTTCTTC. It translates to CASSSTWGDNEQFF.

This rearrangement joins TRBV25-1 to TRBJ2-5, with D tentatively TRBD2 (6 bases). CDR1 is MGHDK, CDR2 SYGVNS, per germline. Trimming pared 5 bases from V and 9 bases from J, leaving 28 bases between. The CDR3 is 17 residues long. DNA for the CDR3: TGTGCCAGCAGTTTAGGCACCCGATCTTATCCGGGAGTCGCCCAGTACTTC. Translating it yields CASSLGTRSYPGVAQYF.

The chain uses TRBV30 and TRBJ1-2; D not certain. V lost 3 bases to trimming and J lost 5 bases, with 16 bases between them. The CDR3 totals 14 residues. The germline V gene has CDR1 GTSNPN and CDR2 SVGIG (reference sequence). The CDR3 region is CAWRLPIRVYGYTF. CDR3 coding DNA: TGTGCCTGGAGGCTACCCATCAGAGTGTATGGCTACACCTTC.

This clone was observed a few times. V gene TRBV10-3 combines with J gene TRBJ2-2; no clear D. Trimming cost V 7 bases and J 1 base, with 7 bases left between them. The CDR3 covers 13 residues. CDR1 is ENHRY and CDR2 is SYGVKD in the germline V gene. The CDR3 DNA reads TGTGCCATCACCGGCGAGAACACCGGGGAGCTGTTTTTT. Protein sequence: CAITGENTGELFF.

The chain has TRBV30 and TRBJ1-2; no reliable D call. V was pared by 1 base and J by 5 bases, with 11 bases between. Germline V gives CDR1 GTSNPN, CDR2 SVGIG (reference sequence). The CDR3 consists of 13 residues. CDR3 nucleotide sequence: TGTGCCTGGAGTGAGAGGGTGGGGTATGGCTACACCTTC. Amino acids: CAWSERVGYGYTF.